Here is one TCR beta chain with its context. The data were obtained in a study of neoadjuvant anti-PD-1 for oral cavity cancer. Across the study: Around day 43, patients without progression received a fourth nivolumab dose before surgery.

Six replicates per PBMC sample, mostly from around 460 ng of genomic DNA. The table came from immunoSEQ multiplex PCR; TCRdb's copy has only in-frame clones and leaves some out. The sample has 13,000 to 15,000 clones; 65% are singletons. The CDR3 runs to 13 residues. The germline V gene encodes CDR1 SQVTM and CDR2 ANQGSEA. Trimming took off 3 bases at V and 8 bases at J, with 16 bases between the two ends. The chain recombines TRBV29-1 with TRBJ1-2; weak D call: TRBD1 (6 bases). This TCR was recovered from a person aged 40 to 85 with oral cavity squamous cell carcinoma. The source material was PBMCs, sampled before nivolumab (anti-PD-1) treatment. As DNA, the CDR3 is TGCAGCGTTGATGATACGCTCAGGGGCGGCTACACCTTC. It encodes CSVDDTLRGGYTF.